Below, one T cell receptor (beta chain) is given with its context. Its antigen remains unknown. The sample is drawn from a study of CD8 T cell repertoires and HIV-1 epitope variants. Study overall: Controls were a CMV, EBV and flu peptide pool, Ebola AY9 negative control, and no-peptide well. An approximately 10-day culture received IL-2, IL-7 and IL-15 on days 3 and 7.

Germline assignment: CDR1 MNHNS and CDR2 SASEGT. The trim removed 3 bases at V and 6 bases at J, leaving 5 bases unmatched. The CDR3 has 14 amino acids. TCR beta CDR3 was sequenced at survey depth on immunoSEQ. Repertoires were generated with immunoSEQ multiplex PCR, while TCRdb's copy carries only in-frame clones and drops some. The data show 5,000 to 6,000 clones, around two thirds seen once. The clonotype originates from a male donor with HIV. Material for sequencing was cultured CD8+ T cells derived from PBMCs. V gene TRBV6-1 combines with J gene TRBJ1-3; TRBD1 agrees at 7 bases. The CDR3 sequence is CASSEGQRANTIYF. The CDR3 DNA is TGTGCCAGCAGTGAGGGACAGAGAGCAAACACCATATATTTT.